This T cell receptor beta chain is drawn from a study of T cells in Graves' hyperthyroidism and ophthalmopathy. Study details: Peripheral blood was drawn at first diagnosis, prior to all treatment.

Germline V gene data show CDR1 as SGHRS and CDR2 as YFSETQ. The V gene lost 0 bases and the J gene lost 6 bases, with 9 bases spanning the gap. The CDR3 contains 13 residues. Amplified regions were TCR beta CDR3 sequences from RNA transcripts. Carried out on the TCR CDR3, a first-round RT-PCR used the HTBI primer set. Each CDR3 protein is one row after TCRdb ran MiXCR on the multiplex PCR reads. The repertoire holds 310,000 or so distinct CDR3 sequences, with about a sixth as singletons. This clonotype turned up a few times. The gene calls are TRBV5-1 and TRBJ1-2; D is unclear. Sequencing used blood. The clonotype comes from a woman aged 55 to 70 with Graves' ophthalmopathy. CDR3 in amino acids: CASSLESANGYTF. CDR3 nucleotide sequence: TGCGCCAGCAGCTTGGAGTCAGCTAATGGCTACACCTTC. Full variable domain (remainder filled in from reference TRBV5-1 and TRBJ1-2): KAGVTQTPRYLIKTRGQQVTLSCSPISGHRSVSWYQQTPGQGLQFLFEYFSETQRNKGNFPGRFSGRQFSNSRSEMNVSTLELGDSALYLCASSLESANGYTFGSGTRLTVV.